Below, 30 T cell receptor beta chains from the same sample are listed, as sequenced in a study of blood T cell repertoires in COVID-19. Sequencing used immunoSEQ multiplex PCR; TCRdb keeps in-frame clones, though not all of them. The sample comprises roughly 160,000 clones, about four fifths of which are singletons, and about an eighth rests with the top ten. The sample taken for sequencing was PBMCs or T cells enriched from blood (not recorded which). These receptors came from a man between 50 and 59 years old who had recovered from COVID-19.

The CDR3 region is CASSYSKGLAEAFF. CDR3 sequence (DNA): TGTGCCAGCAGTTACTCGAAGGGGTTGGCTGAAGCTTTCTTT. The chain couples TRBV6-2 or TRBV6-3 to TRBJ1-1, with D possibly matching TRBD1 (5 bases). V lost 0 bases, J lost 6 bases, and 11 bases lay in between. The CDR3 is 14 residues long. Germline loops: CDR1 MNHEY, CDR2 SVGEGT.

The chain has TRBV5-1 and TRBJ1-3; 8 bases are shared with TRBD1. CDR1 is SGHRS and CDR2 is YFSETQ in the germline V gene. The CDR3 has 13 residues. Trimming cost V 4 bases and J 8 bases; bases outside gene matches: 5. This chain's CDR3 is CASSLGQADTIYF. The DNA for the CDR3 is TGCGCCAGCAGCCTGGGACAGGCGGACACCATATATTTT. Together with reference TRBV5-1 and TRBJ1-3, the CDR3 gives the full variable domain: KAGVTQTPRYLIKTRGQQVTLSCSPISGHRSVSWYQQTPGQGLQFLFEYFSETQRNKGNFPGRFSGRQFSNSRSEMNVSTLELGDSALYLCASSLGQADTIYFGEGSWLTVV.

This clone was seen a single time. The chain links TRBV21-1 to TRBJ2-7; the table's D call TRBD1 went unverified against the DNA. TRBV21-1 is a known pseudogene. This CDR3 comprises 14 residues. CDR3 protein: CASSKAAGPYEQYF. CDR3 nucleotide sequence: TGTGCCAGCAGCAAAGCGGCAGGGCCCTACGAGCAGTACTTC.

The rearrangement uses TRBV28 and TRBJ1-2, with 12 bases that match TRBD1. J lost 10 bases, V lost 7 bases, and 10 bases had no gene match. The CDR3 spans 14 residues. Germline CDR1 reads MDHEN; CDR2 reads SYDVKM. CDR3: CASTKPGTGGVYTF. DNA for the CDR3: TGTGCCAGCACTAAACCGGGGACAGGGGGCGTCTACACCTTC.

The rearrangement uses TRBV3-1 (or the pseudogene TRBV3-2) and TRBJ2-7, with 10 positions matching TRBD2. J lost 0 bases, V lost 4 bases, and 0 bases had no gene match. This CDR3 contains 14 residues. Germline lookup yields CDR1 LGHDT and CDR2 YNNKEL (reference sequence). The chain's CDR3 is CASSPSGGSYEQYF. The CDR3 DNA reads TGTGCCAGCAGCCCTAGCGGGGGCTCCTACGAGCAGTACTTC.

The chain is built from TRBV5-6 and TRBJ2-7; D unresolved. Germline V gene lookup returns CDR1 SGHDT and CDR2 YYEEEE. This CDR3 has 14 amino acids. Trimming stripped 1 base from V and 2 bases from J, with 10 bases between. The CDR3 coding sequence is TGTGCCAGCAGCTTGCCTTCTCCCCCCTACGAGCAGTACTTC. As protein: CASSLPSPPYEQYF.

V is TRBV5-1 and J is TRBJ2-2; 8 nucleotides agree with TRBD2. Unmatched junction bases numbered 2, after V lost 1 base and J lost 3 bases. CDR3 length: 15 residues. In germline, CDR1 is SGHRS, CDR2 YFSETQ. DNA for the CDR3: TGCGCCAGCAGCTTGAGCGGGGGCCACACCGGGGAGCTGTTTTTT. Its translation is CASSLSGGHTGELFF. Using reference TRBV5-1 and TRBJ2-2 for the parts outside the CDR3, the full variable domain is KAGVTQTPRYLIKTRGQQVTLSCSPISGHRSVSWYQQTPGQGLQFLFEYFSETQRNKGNFPGRFSGRQFSNSRSEMNVSTLELGDSALYLCASSLSGGHTGELFFGEGSRLTVL.

In this sample, this clone turned up a few times. The chain links TRBV7-2 to TRBJ2-2, with 7 bases lining up with TRBD2. This CDR3 is built from 15 residues. The germline CDR1 and CDR2 sequences are SGHTA and FQGNSA. V trimming: 5 bases; J trimming: 6 bases; junction bases outside the gene matches: 9. CDR3 protein: CASSGLVITAGELFF. In DNA, the CDR3 is TGTGCCAGCAGCGGACTAGTGATAACGGCCGGGGAGCTGTTTTTT.

This CDR3 reads CAARGTAYEQYF. The CDR3 region has the DNA TGTGCTGCTCGGGGTACAGCCTACGAGCAGTACTTC. The chain recombines TRBV12-3 or TRBV12-4 with TRBJ2-7; weak D call: TRBD2 (5 bases). The CDR3 runs to 12 residues.

This chain connects TRBV5-6 to TRBJ1-3, with 8 bases matching TRBD1. The germline V gene has CDR1 SGHDT and CDR2 YYEEEE. V gave up 4 bases and J gave up 3 bases; unmatched junction bases: 6. CDR3 length equals 15 residues. DNA of the CDR3: TGTGCCAGCAGCCTCGGAGACAGGGGTGGAAACACCATATATTTT. Translating gives CASSLGDRGGNTIYF.

The chain is built from TRBV5-1 and TRBJ2-3, with D tentatively TRBD1 (6 bases). The V and J ends lost 0 bases and 2 bases respectively, with 13 bases between them. The CDR3 covers 16 residues. Per the germline V gene, CDR1 is SGHRS and CDR2 is YFSETQ. The chain's CDR3 is CASSLGQGIDTDTQYF. The CDR3 DNA is TGCGCCAGCAGCTTGGGCCAGGGGATTGACACAGATACGCAGTATTTT.

V gene TRBV7-6 combines with J gene TRBJ1-6; D might be TRBD1 (5 bases). Trimming stripped 5 bases from V and 6 bases from J, with 14 bases between. Germline lookup yields CDR1 SGHVS and CDR2 FNYEAQ. This CDR3 spans 15 amino acids. The CDR3 DNA reads TGTGCCAGCAGCGAAAGTCGGGGGTCTAATTCACCCCTCCACTTT. Its translation is CASSESRGSNSPLHF. Drawing the rest from reference TRBV7-6 and TRBJ1-6, the complete variable domain is GAGVSQSPRYKVTKRGQDVALRCDPISGHVSLYWYRQALGQGPEFLTYFNYEAQQDKSGLPNDRFSAERPEGSISTLTIQRTEQRDSAMYRCASSESRGSNSPLHFGNGTRLTVT.

This clone has only one observation. The V and J genes are TRBV28 and TRBJ1-5, with D possibly TRBD1 on 6 matching bases. The V end lost 5 bases, the J end lost 5 bases, and 16 bases lay between the germline ends. The CDR3 runs to 15 residues. CDR1 and CDR2 from the germline V gene are MDHEN and SYDVKM. The CDR3 sequence: CASSPLQGSHQPQHF. CDR3 DNA: TGTGCCAGCAGTCCCCTACAGGGAAGTCATCAGCCCCAGCATTTT. The complete variable domain, with remaining parts taken from reference TRBV28 and TRBJ1-5, reads DVKVTQSSRYLVKRTGEKVFLECVQDMDHENMFWYRQDPGLGLRLIYFSYDVKMKEKGDIPEGYSVSREKKERFSLILESASTNQTSMYLCASSPLQGSHQPQHFGDGTRLSIL.

V usage is TRBV25-1 and J usage is TRBJ1-6, with TRBD1 matching over 7 bases. The length of the CDR3 is 15 residues. Germline V gives CDR1 MGHDK, CDR2 SYGVNS. V shed 4 bases and J 5 bases; nucleotides not matched to a gene: 5. CDR3 protein: CASSATGTDNSPLHF. In nucleotides, the CDR3 is TGTGCCAGCAGTGCCACCGGGACAGATAATTCACCCCTCCACTTT.

The chain employs TRBV6-6 and TRBJ1-2; 8 nucleotides align to TRBD1. Germline V gene data show CDR1 as MNHNY and CDR2 as SVGAGI (reference sequence). This CDR3 has 15 amino acids. With V trimmed by 0 bases and J by 5 bases, 5 bases remained unmatched. CDR3 coding DNA: TGTGCCAGCAGTTACTCCGGACAGGGTGGTTATGGCTACACCTTC. Translated, it gives CASSYSGQGGYGYTF.

V is TRBV10-2 and J is TRBJ1-2; tentative D call: TRBD1 (5 bases). The CDR3 is made up of 13 amino acids. Deletions cut 4 bases from V and 6 bases from J, with 12 bases between. The V gene's germline CDR1 is WSHSY and CDR2 SAAADI. The CDR3 DNA sequence: TGCGCCAGCAGTGGGACATTACCCGATGGCTACACCTTC. Its translation: CASSGTLPDGYTF.

The chain couples TRBV18 to TRBJ1-2, with D possibly being TRBD1 (5 bases). The CDR3 extends over 15 amino acids. Deletions cut 0 bases from V and 0 bases from J, with 8 bases between. Per germline, CDR1 KGHSH and CDR2 LQKENI. CDR3 residues: CASSPPGGSNYGYTF. The DNA for the CDR3 is TGTGCCAGCTCACCACCCGGGGGGTCTAACTATGGCTACACCTTC.

The rearrangement links TRBV3-1 (or the pseudogene TRBV3-2) to TRBJ2-5; no definite D call. Germline values: CDR1 LGHDT, CDR2 YNNKEL (reference sequence). The V end lost 4 bases, the J end lost 5 bases, and 8 bases lay between the germline ends. This CDR3 is 12 amino acids long. The CDR3 DNA sequence: TGTGCCAGCAGCCCCTTTCAGGAGACCCAGTACTTC. The encoded protein is CASSPFQETQYF.

The genes are TRBV6-1 and TRBJ1-2; 7 nucleotides match TRBD1. From germline, CDR1 is MNHNS and CDR2 SASEGT. This CDR3 spans 18 amino acids. After removal of 3 bases from V and 8 bases from J, the junction contained 21 bases not matched to a gene. The CDR3 loop reads CASSEFVTDYREGGGYTF. The CDR3 coding sequence is TGTGCCAGCAGTGAGTTCGTGACAGATTACAGGGAAGGGGGCGGCTACACCTTC.

This sequence joins TRBV3-1 (or the pseudogene TRBV3-2) and TRBJ1-2; D is perhaps TRBD1 (5 bases). The CDR3 is made up of 13 amino acids. The V end was cut by 4 bases, the J end by 6 bases, with 12 bases between. CDR1 is LGHDT, CDR2 YNNKEL, per germline (reference sequence). CDR3 loop: CASSRREGNGYTF. CDR3 DNA sequence: TGTGCCAGCAGCCGCAGGGAAGGGAATGGCTACACCTTC.

This chain connects TRBV2 to TRBJ1-2; possibly TRBD1 for D (5 bases). The germline CDR1 and CDR2 sequences are SNHLY and FYNNEI. V lost 10 bases and J lost 3, with 21 bases in between. The CDR3 is made up of 15 amino acids. The CDR3 sequence is CANQGSGVFDYGYTF. Written as DNA, the CDR3 is TGTGCCAACCAGGGTTCTGGGGTTTTTGACTATGGCTACACCTTC.

Notes on this clone: The same CDR3 also results from other DNA sequences found in this sample. The chain carries TRBV6-5 and TRBJ1-5; 9 positions agree with TRBD1. CDR3 length: 13 amino acids. J lost 5 bases, V lost 5 bases, and 1 base had no gene match. Germline lookup yields CDR1 MNHEY and CDR2 SVGAGI. CDR3 DNA sequence: TGTGCCAGCAGTAGGACAGGGGATCAGCCCCAGCATTTT. It specifies CASSRTGDQPQHF.

The chain links TRBV4-3 to TRBJ1-2; 7 bases match TRBD1. Germline V gene lookup returns CDR1 LGHNA and CDR2 YSLEER. This CDR3 contains 18 residues. The V segment lost 1 base and the J segment 5 bases; nucleotides outside the gene matches: 16. CDR3 in amino acids: CASSQGNPGLGGEYGYTF. DNA for the CDR3: TGCGCCAGCAGCCAAGGAAACCCGGGGTTAGGGGGCGAGTATGGCTACACCTTC.

This clone was recorded only once. In DNA form, the CDR3 reads TGTGCCAGCAGCCCCGGTTTACGGACACAAAACATTCAGTACTTC. Translating it yields CASSPGLRTQNIQYF. The J gene is TRBJ2-4, the V gene TRBV7-2; possible D gene TRBD1, 5 bases. This CDR3 spans 15 amino acids. CDR1 is SGHTA and CDR2 is FQGNSA in the germline V gene. Trimming removed 5 bases at V and 5 bases at J, with 16 bases between.

The chain links TRBV27 to TRBJ2-7; D may be TRBD2 (5 bases). This CDR3 is 13 amino acids long. Germline loops: CDR1 MNHEY, CDR2 SMNVEV (reference sequence). V was shortened by 4 bases and J by 0 bases, with 7 bases between the two germline ends. The CDR3 DNA reads as TGTGCCAGCAGTTCCCGGGACTCCTACGAGCAGTACTTC. It is translated as CASSSRDSYEQYF.

Here the CDR3 DNA reads TGTGCCAGTAGTGGAGAGGGTAATGAAAAACTGTTTTTT. Its protein product is CASSGEGNEKLFF. J is TRBJ1-4 and V is TRBV19; D is undetermined. The CDR3 covers 13 residues. V was shortened by 5 bases and J by 4 bases, with 8 bases between the two germline ends. Germline V gives CDR1 LNHDA, CDR2 SQIVND (reference sequence). The full variable domain, rest sourced from reference TRBV19 and TRBJ1-4, is DGGITQSPKYLFRKEGQNVTLSCEQNLNHDAMYWYRQDPGQGLRLIYYSQIVNDFQKGDIAEGYSVSREKKESFPLTVTSAQKNPTAFYLCASSGEGNEKLFFGSGTQLSVL.

The rearrangement uses TRBV7-9 and TRBJ2-7, with 7 bases identical to TRBD1. From germline, CDR1 is SEHNR and CDR2 FQNEAQ (reference sequence). The CDR3 is made up of 14 amino acids. Trimming took 5 bases from V and 1 from J; bases not matched to a gene: 5. The CDR3 DNA is TGTGCCAGCAGCCCTCCGACAGGGTCCTACGAGCAGTACTTC. Translation: CASSPPTGSYEQYF.

CDR3 amino acids: CASRTGAPGGTNEKLFF. DNA for the CDR3: TGTGCCAGCAGGACAGGGGCCCCTGGGGGAACTAATGAAAAACTGTTTTTT. The V gene is TRBV11-3, the J gene TRBJ1-4, with 8 bases fitting TRBD1. Germline assignment: CDR1 SGHNT and CDR2 YENEEA. The CDR3 has 17 amino acids. With V trimmed by 6 bases and J by 1 base, 10 bases remained unmatched. Combining the CDR3 with reference TRBV11-3 and TRBJ1-4 gives the whole variable domain EAGVVQSPRYKIIEKKQPVAFWCNPISGHNTLYWYLQNLGQGPELLIRYENEEAVDDSQLPKDRFSAERLKGVDSTLKIQPAELGDSAVYLCASRTGAPGGTNEKLFFGSGTQLSVL.

The rearrangement uses TRBV12-3 or TRBV12-4 and TRBJ1-2; a possible D gene is TRBD1 (5 bases). The V end was cut by 6 bases, the J end by 4 bases, with 6 bases between. The CDR3 sequence is 11 residues long. Here the CDR3 reads CASRDIYGYTF. The CDR3 DNA follows: TGTGCCAGCAGGGACATCTATGGCTACACCTTC.

This sequence joins TRBV12-3 or TRBV12-4 and TRBJ1-2, with 7 bases matching TRBD1. This CDR3 region has 13 residues. J gave up 5 bases and V 6 bases, and 6 bases lay outside the gene matches. The CDR3 bases are TGTGCCAGCAGCGACAGGGTCGGATATGGCTACACCTTC. It is translated as CASSDRVGYGYTF.